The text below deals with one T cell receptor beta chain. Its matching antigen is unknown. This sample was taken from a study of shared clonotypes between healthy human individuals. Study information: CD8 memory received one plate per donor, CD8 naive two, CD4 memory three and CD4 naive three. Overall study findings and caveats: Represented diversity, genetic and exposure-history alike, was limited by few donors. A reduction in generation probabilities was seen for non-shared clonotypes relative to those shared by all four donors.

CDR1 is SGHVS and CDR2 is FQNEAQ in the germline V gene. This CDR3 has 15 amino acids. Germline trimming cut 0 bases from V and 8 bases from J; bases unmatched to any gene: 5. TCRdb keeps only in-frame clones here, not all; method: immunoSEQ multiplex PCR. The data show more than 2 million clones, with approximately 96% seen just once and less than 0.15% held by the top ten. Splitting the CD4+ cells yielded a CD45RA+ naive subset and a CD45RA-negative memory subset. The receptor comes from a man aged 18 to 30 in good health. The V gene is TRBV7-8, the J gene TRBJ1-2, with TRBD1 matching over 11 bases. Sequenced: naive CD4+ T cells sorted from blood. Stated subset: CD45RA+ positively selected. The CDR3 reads CASSLAGTGGLGYTF. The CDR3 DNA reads TGTGCCAGCAGCTTAGCCGGGACAGGGGGGTTAGGCTACACCTTC.